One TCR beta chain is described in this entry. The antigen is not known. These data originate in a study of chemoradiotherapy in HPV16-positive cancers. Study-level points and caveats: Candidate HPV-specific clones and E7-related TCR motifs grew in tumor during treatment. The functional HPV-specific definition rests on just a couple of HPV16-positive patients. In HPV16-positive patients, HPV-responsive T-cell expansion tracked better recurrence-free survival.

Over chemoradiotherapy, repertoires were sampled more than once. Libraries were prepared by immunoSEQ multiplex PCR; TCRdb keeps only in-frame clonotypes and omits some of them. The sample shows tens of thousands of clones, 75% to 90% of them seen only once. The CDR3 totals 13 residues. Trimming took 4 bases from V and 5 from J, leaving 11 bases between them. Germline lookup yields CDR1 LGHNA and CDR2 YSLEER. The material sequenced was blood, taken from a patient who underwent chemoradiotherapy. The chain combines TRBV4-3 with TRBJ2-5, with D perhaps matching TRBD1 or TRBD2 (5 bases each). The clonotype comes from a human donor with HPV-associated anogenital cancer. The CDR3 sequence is CASSLFEGETQYF. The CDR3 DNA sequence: TGCGCCAGCAGCCTCTTTGAGGGGGAGACCCAGTACTTC.